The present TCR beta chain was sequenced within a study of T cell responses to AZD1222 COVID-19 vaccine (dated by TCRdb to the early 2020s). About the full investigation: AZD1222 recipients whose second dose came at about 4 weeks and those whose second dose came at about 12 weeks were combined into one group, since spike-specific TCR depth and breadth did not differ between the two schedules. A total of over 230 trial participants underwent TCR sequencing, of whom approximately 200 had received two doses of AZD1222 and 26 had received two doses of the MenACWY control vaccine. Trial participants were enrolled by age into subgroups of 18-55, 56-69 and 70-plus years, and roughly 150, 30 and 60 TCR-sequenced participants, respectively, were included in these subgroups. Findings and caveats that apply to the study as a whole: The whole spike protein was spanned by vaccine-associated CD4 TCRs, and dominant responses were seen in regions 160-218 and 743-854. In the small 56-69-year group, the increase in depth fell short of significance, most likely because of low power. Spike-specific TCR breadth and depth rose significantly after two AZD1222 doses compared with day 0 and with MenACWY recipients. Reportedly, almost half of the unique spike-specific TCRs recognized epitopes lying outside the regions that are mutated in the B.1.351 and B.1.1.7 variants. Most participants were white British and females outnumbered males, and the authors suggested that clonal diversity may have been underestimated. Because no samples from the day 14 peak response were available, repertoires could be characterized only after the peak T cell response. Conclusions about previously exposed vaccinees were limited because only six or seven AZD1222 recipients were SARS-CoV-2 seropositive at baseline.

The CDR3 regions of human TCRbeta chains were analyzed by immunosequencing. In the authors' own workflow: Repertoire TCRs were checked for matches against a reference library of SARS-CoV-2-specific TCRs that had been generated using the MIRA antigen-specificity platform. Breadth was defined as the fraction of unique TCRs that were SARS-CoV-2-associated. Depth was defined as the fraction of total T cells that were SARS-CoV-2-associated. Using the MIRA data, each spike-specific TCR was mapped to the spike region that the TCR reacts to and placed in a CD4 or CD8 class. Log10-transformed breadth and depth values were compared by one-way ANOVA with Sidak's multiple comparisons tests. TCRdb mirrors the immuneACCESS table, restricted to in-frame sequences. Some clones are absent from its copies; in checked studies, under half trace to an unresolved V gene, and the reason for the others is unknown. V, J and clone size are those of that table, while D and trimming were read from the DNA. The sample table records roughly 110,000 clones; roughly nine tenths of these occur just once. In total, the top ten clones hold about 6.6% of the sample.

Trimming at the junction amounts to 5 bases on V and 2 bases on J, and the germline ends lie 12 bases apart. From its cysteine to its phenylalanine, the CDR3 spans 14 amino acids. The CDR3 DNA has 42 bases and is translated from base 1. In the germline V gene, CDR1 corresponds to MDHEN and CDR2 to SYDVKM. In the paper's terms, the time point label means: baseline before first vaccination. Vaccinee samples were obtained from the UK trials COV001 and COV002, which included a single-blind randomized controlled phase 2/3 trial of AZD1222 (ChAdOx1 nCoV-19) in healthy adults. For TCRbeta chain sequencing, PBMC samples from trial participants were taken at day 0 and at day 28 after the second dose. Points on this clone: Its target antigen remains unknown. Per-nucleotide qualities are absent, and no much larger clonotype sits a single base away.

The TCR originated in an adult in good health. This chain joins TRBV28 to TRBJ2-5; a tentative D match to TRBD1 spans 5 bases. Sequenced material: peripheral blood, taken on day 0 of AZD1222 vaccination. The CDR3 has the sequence CASSVGADQETQYF. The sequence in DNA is TGTGCCAGCAGTGTAGGGGCAGATCAAGAGACCCAGTACTTC. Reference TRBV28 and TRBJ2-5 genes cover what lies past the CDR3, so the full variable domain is DVKVTQSSRYLVKRTGEKVFLECVQDMDHENMFWYRQDPGLGLRLIYFSYDVKMKEKGDIPEGYSVSREKKERFSLILESASTNQTSMYLCASSVGADQETQYFGPGTRLLVL.